This TCR beta chain was profiled in a study of T cells in Graves' hyperthyroidism and ophthalmopathy. Study results and limitations: Peripheral blood also featured most of the thyroid clonotypes expanded above 0.001.

Details on this clonotype: Its antigen is currently unknown. The junction does not match germline at one end; this may be a read error.

Researchers took RNA transcripts and amplified the TCR beta CDR3 regions from them. The TCR CDR3 first-round RT-PCR relied on the HTBI primer set. TCRdb redid the calling of the multiplex PCR reads with MiXCR, one entry per CDR3 protein. The sample comprises approximately 490,000 distinct CDR3 sequences, around a fifth of which are singletons, and 49% rests with the top ten. Fresh 10 ml peripheral blood yielded PBMCs. Germline CDR1 and CDR2: SGHKS and YYEKEE (reference sequence). The CDR3 has 13 amino acids. The rearrangement joins TRBV5-5 to TRBJ2-1; the D is unclear. This TCR was recovered from a woman between 65 and 79 years old with Graves' ophthalmopathy. Sequencing used blood. The CDR3 loop reads CASSPLGRDEQFF. The CDR3 nucleotides are TGCGCCAGCAGCCCTCTCGGGCGAGATGAGCAGTTCTTC.